The clone carrying this TCR beta chain was counted at least ten times. Its antigen is not known. This sample stems from a study of T cells in Graves' hyperthyroidism and ophthalmopathy. Researchers took RNA transcripts and amplified the TCR beta CDR3 regions from them. Carried out on the TCR CDR3, a first-round RT-PCR used the HTBI primer set. TCRdb used MiXCR to reprocess the multiplex PCR reads, holding one entry per CDR3 protein. The table has 600,000 to 750,000 distinct CDR3 sequences, around a sixth seen once. Notes on the study in general: Blood also carried most thyroid clonotypes expanded above 0.001.

Germline V gene lookup returns CDR1 SQVTM and CDR2 ANQGSEA. CDR3 length: 15 amino acids. With 0 bases removed from V and 3 bases from J, the gap between germline ends came to 15 bases. The chain combines TRBV29-1 with TRBJ2-7; D not certain. This clonotype originated in a man aged 50-60 years with Graves' hyperthyroidism. Sample: blood. CDR3 nucleotide sequence: TGCAGCGTTGAAGACTTCGGCGGTCCCCACTACGAGCAGTACTTC. This gives the protein CSVEDFGGPHYEQYF.